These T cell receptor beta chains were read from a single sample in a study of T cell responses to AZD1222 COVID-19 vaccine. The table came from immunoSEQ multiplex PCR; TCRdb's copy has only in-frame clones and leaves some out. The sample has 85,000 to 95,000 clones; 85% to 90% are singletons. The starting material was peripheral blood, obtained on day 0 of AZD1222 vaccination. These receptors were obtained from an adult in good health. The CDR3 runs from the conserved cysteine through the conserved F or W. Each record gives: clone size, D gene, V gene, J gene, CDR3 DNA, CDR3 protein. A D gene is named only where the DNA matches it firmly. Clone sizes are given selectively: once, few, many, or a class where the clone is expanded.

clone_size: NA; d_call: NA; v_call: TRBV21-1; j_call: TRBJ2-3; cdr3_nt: TGTGCCAGCAGCAAACGAATAGAGGACAGAGCCCACACAGATACGCAGTATTTT; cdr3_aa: CASSKRIEDRAHTDTQYF
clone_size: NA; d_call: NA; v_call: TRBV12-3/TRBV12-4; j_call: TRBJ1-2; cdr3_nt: TGTGCCAGCAGTTTTTGGGGTGCGGATGGCTACACCTTC; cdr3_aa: CASSFWGADGYTF
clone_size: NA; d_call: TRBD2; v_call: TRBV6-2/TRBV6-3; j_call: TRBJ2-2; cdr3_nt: TGTGCCAGCAGCCCTATTGGACTAGCGGGCGATAACACCGGGGAGCTGTTTTTT; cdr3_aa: CASSPIGLAGDNTGELFF
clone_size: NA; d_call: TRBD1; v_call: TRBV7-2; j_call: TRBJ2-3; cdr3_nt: TGTGCCAGCAGCTTAGACAGACAGGGTACGCAGTATTTT; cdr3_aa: CASSLDRQGTQYF
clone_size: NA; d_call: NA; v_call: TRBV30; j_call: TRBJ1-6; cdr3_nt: TGTGCCTGGAGGGGACCCCCCGCTTTACCCCTCCACTTT; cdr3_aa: CAWRGPPALPLHF
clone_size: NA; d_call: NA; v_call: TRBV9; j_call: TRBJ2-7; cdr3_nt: TGTGCCAGCAGCGTAGACGGCTACGAGCAGTACTTC; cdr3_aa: CASSVDGYEQYF
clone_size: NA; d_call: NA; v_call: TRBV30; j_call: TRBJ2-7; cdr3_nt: TGTGCCTGGAGTGTACAGGGAAACTACGAGCAGTACTTC; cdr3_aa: CAWSVQGNYEQYF
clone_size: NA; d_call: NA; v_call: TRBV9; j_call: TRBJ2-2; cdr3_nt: TGTGCCAGCAGCGCGAGGGGGAACACCGGGGAGCTGTTTTTT; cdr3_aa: CASSARGNTGELFF
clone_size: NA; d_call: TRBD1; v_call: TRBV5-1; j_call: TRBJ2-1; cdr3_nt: TGCGCCAGCAGCTTGGGCGGGACAGGGGAGGGGAATGAGCAGTTCTTC; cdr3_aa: CASSLGGTGEGNEQFF
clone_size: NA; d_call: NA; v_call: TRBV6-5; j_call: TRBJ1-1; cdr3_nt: TGTGCCAGCAGTTACTCGAGGGGATTGGGTGCTTTCTTT; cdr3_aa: CASSYSRGLGAFF
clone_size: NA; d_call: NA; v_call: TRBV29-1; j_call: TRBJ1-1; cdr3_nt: TGCAGCGTTGAAGTTGGAAAGAGCGAAGCTTTCTTT; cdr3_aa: CSVEVGKSEAFF
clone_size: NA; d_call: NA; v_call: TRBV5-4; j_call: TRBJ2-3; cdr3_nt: TGTGCCAGCAGCTTCCGCACAGATACGCAGTATTTT; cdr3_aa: CASSFRTDTQYF
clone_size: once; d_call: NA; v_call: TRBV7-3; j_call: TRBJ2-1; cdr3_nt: TGTGCCAGCAGCGACACCGCGAATGAGCAGTTCTTC; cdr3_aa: CASSDTANEQFF
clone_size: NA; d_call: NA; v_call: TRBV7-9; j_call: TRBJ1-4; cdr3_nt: TGTGCCAGCAGCTCCAGAGACGCAAATGAAAAACTGTTTTTT; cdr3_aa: CASSSRDANEKLFF
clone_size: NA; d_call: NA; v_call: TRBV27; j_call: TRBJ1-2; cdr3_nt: TGTGCCAGCAGTACAGGGTGGAATGGCTACACCTTC; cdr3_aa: CASSTGWNGYTF
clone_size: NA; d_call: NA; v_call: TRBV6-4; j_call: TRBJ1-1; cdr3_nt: TGTGCCAGCAGCCAAAACCCTGGACTCACTGAAGCTTTCTTT; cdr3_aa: CASSQNPGLTEAFF
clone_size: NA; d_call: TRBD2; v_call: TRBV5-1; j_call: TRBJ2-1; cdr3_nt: TGCGCCAGCAGCTTGGGCGCTGGACTAGCGGGGGGGTACTCCTACAATGAGCAGTTCTTC; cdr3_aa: CASSLGAGLAGGYSYNEQFF